A single sample gave rise to the 22 T cell receptor beta chains below, sequenced in a study of CD8 T cells in ankylosing spondylitis. TCRdb ran MiXCR on the 5' RACE reads and lists one entry per CDR3 protein. The table has approximately 42,000 distinct CDR3 sequences, 3.5% to 4% seen once. Sequenced: blood, either unsorted or a sorted T cell fraction (not recorded which). Source of these receptors: a female donor with ankylosing spondylitis or in good health (not recorded which).

The sample holds many counts of this clonotype. The chain links TRBV9 to TRBJ2-5; 10 bases are a match to TRBD2. The germline V gene encodes CDR1 SGDLS and CDR2 YYNGEE. This CDR3 is built from 17 residues. The junction had 8 bases not matched to a gene; V was cut back by 2 bases and J by 1 base. CDR3 sequence (DNA): TGTGCCAGCAGCGTCGACTTAGCGGGGGGCTCCCAAGAGACCCAGTACTTC. It yields the protein CASSVDLAGGSQETQYF.

In this sample, this clonotype turned up many times. This chain connects TRBV9 to TRBJ2-7; 7 bases are a match to TRBD1. Germline CDR1 is SGDLS and CDR2 is YYNGEE. The CDR3 consists of 14 residues. Unmatched junction bases numbered 3, after V lost 0 bases and J lost 3 bases. CDR3 nucleotides: TGTGCCAGCAGCGTAGGACAGGGAGTCTACGAGCAGTACTTC. Its protein is CASSVGQGVYEQYF.

This clonotype was seen at least ten times. The V and J genes are TRBV9 and TRBJ1-2; D remains unclear. V lost 0 bases and J 3 bases, leaving 6 bases between the germline ends. The germline V gene encodes CDR1 SGDLS and CDR2 YYNGEE. The CDR3 runs 13 residues. The CDR3 sequence is CASSVDGDYGYTF. The CDR3 coding sequence is TGTGCCAGCAGCGTAGACGGAGACTATGGCTACACCTTC.

This chain links TRBV9 with TRBJ2-1, with D perhaps assigned TRBD1 or TRBD2 (5 bases each). V lost 0 bases to trimming and J lost 6 bases, with 16 bases between them. CDR3 length: 16 amino acids. Germline V lookup: CDR1 SGDLS, CDR2 YYNGEE. The CDR3 spells CASSVGVGRVSNEQFF. CDR3 sequence (DNA): TGTGCCAGCAGCGTAGGGGTGGGACGAGTTAGCAATGAGCAGTTCTTC. Supplemented by reference TRBV9 and TRBJ2-1, the full variable domain reads DSGVTQTPKHLITATGQRVTLRCSPRSGDLSVYWYQQSLDQGLQFLIQYYNGEERAKGNILERFSAQQFPDLHSELNLSSLELGDSALYFCASSVGVGRVSNEQFFGPGTRLTVL.

The chain recombines TRBV9 with TRBJ2-1, with 11 bases that match TRBD2. The CDR3 sequence is 16 residues long. Trimming removed 4 bases from V and 6 bases from J; junction bases left unmatched: 9. CDR1 is SGDLS, CDR2 YYNGEE, per germline. The CDR3 protein is CASSPNLAGGPNEQFF. CDR3 coding DNA: TGTGCCAGCAGCCCCAACCTAGCGGGGGGACCCAATGAGCAGTTCTTC.

This clonotype was seen ten or more times. This sequence joins TRBV9 and TRBJ2-1; TRBD1 agrees at 11 bases. V was pared by 2 bases and J by 6 bases, with 1 base of the junction left unmatched. Looked up from germline, CDR1 is SGDLS and CDR2 is YYNGEE. This CDR3 has 14 residues. The CDR3, as DNA: TGTGCCAGCAGCGTTGGGACAGGGGGCAATGAGCAGTTCTTC. It is translated as CASSVGTGGNEQFF. Looking up the rest from reference TRBV9 and TRBJ2-1 gives the full variable domain: DSGVTQTPKHLITATGQRVTLRCSPRSGDLSVYWYQQSLDQGLQFLIQYYNGEERAKGNILERFSAQQFPDLHSELNLSSLELGDSALYFCASSVGTGGNEQFFGPGTRLTVL.

This clonotype has ten or more counts. V and J are TRBV9 and TRBJ2-7; 8 positions match TRBD1. Per the germline V gene, CDR1 is SGDLS and CDR2 is YYNGEE. The J segment lost 3 bases and the V segment lost 2 bases, leaving 4 bases of the junction unmatched. CDR3 size: 14 residues. Written as DNA, the CDR3 is TGTGCCAGCAGCGTTGCAGACAGGGGCTACGAGCAGTACTTC. This gives the protein CASSVADRGYEQYF.

This clonotype was found a few times. This chain links TRBV9 with TRBJ1-6, with D possibly matching TRBD1 (6 bases). The V gene's germline CDR1 is SGDLS and CDR2 YYNGEE. This CDR3 spans 15 amino acids. Trimming pared 1 base from V and 7 bases from J, leaving 12 bases between. The CDR3 nucleotides read TGTGCCAGCAGCGTACCCACAGGGCGCAATTCACCCCTCCACTTT. Translation: CASSVPTGRNSPLHF.

This clonotype has at least ten counts. The chain combines TRBV9 with TRBJ1-1, with D maybe TRBD1 (5 bases). Germline CDR1 SGDLS, CDR2 YYNGEE. With 0 bases removed from V and 4 bases from J, the gap between germline ends came to 7 bases. The CDR3 totals 13 residues. Here the CDR3 DNA reads TGTGCCAGCAGCGTAGCCAGGGCCACTGAAGCTTTCTTT. This codes for CASSVARATEAFF. The whole variable domain, remainder taken from reference TRBV9 and TRBJ1-1, is DSGVTQTPKHLITATGQRVTLRCSPRSGDLSVYWYQQSLDQGLQFLIQYYNGEERAKGNILERFSAQQFPDLHSELNLSSLELGDSALYFCASSVARATEAFFGQGTRLTVV.

The sample holds many counts of this clonotype. The chain carries TRBV9 and TRBJ2-3; 10 bases line up with TRBD1. The trim removed 3 bases at V and 6 bases at J, leaving 10 bases unmatched. The CDR3 has 16 residues. CDR1 is SGDLS, CDR2 YYNGEE, per germline. The DNA of the CDR3 is TGTGCCAGCAGCGGCCGGGACAGGGGAATCGAGGATACGCAGTATTTT. As protein: CASSGRDRGIEDTQYF.

This chain connects TRBV9 to TRBJ2-1; TRBD1 agrees at 7 bases. With V trimmed by 3 bases and J by 2 bases, 8 bases remained unmatched. The CDR3 length is 16 residues. Germline assignment: CDR1 SGDLS and CDR2 YYNGEE. In DNA form, the CDR3 reads TGTGCCAGCAGCGGGACCGGGACAGCTGCCTACAATGAGCAGTTCTTC. Protein sequence: CASSGTGTAAYNEQFF.

This clonotype showed up many times. The rearrangement joins TRBV9 to TRBJ1-2, with D tentatively TRBD1 (5 bases). V was clipped by 0 bases and J by 5 bases, with 14 bases between them. This CDR3 is built from 15 residues. Germline CDR1 reads SGDLS; CDR2 reads YYNGEE. The CDR3 sequence is CASSVGDPGRYGYTF. The DNA for the CDR3 is TGTGCCAGCAGCGTAGGGGATCCAGGGCGGTATGGCTACACCTTC. Using reference TRBV9 and TRBJ1-2 for the parts outside the CDR3, the full variable domain is DSGVTQTPKHLITATGQRVTLRCSPRSGDLSVYWYQQSLDQGLQFLIQYYNGEERAKGNILERFSAQQFPDLHSELNLSSLELGDSALYFCASSVGDPGRYGYTFGSGTRLTVV.

This clonotype was counted many times. The V and J genes are TRBV9 and TRBJ2-5, with D possibly TRBD1 on 5 matching bases. Germline V lookup: CDR1 SGDLS, CDR2 YYNGEE. This CDR3 is built from 15 residues. Trimming shortened V by 4 bases and J by 5 bases, and 18 bases separated the two germline ends. Here the CDR3 reads CASSPRRVAGETQYF. The CDR3 region has the DNA TGTGCCAGCAGCCCGCGTCGTGTGGCAGGGGAGACCCAGTACTTC.

In this sample, this clonotype turned up many times. The chain joins TRBV9 to TRBJ1-2; no reliable D call. This CDR3 is 12 amino acids long. The germline V gene has CDR1 SGDLS and CDR2 YYNGEE. Trimming left V 4 bases short and J 0 bases short, with 4 bases between. The CDR3: CASSLSNYGYTF. CDR3 bases: TGTGCCAGCAGCCTTTCTAACTATGGCTACACCTTC.

As to this clonotype: At one boundary the junction diverges from the germline segment, which might be a read error. J is TRBJ1-1 and V is TRBV9; no clear D. The CDR3 has 18 amino acids. Germline CDR1 SGDLS, CDR2 YYNGEE. CDR3: CASSTMYGRGGLNTDAFF. The CDR3 bases are TGTGCCAGCAGCACAATGTACGGCCGAGGTGGACTGAACACTGACGCTTTCTTT.

In its sample, this clonotype was seen many times. The V and J genes are TRBV9 and TRBJ2-5; 9 nucleotides agree with TRBD1. The J segment lost 2 bases and the V segment lost 0 bases, leaving 5 bases of the junction unmatched. The germline gives CDR1 SGDLS, CDR2 YYNGEE. CDR3 size: 16 residues. The CDR3 here is CASSVVTGGPQETQYF. The DNA for the CDR3 is TGTGCCAGCAGCGTAGTGACAGGGGGTCCACAAGAGACCCAGTACTTC.

This clonotype was detected many times. The genes are TRBV9 and TRBJ1-4; 7 bases are shared with TRBD1. The ends lost 3 bases at V and 5 bases at J; junction bases unmatched: 4. CDR1 SGDLS and CDR2 YYNGEE come from the germline V gene. This CDR3 region has 14 residues. The CDR3 coding sequence is TGTGCCAGCAGCGAACAGGGGACCAATGAAAAACTGTTTTTT. Protein sequence: CASSEQGTNEKLFF.

The table lists this clonotype with many counts. The chain uses TRBV9 and TRBJ1-2; the D gene is possibly TRBD1 (5 bases). Germline CDR1 and CDR2: SGDLS and YYNGEE. This CDR3 region has 13 residues. Trimming removed 4 bases from V and 1 base from J, with 8 bases in between. CDR3 loop: CASSTTVNYGYTF. Written as DNA, the CDR3 is TGTGCCAGCAGCACGACAGTTAACTATGGCTACACCTTC.

This clonotype was detected ten times or more. The chain couples TRBV6-5 to TRBJ2-7; 8 nucleotides line up with TRBD1. The V segment lost 2 bases and the J segment 4 bases; nucleotides outside the gene matches: 16. The CDR3 length is 18 residues. Per the germline V gene, CDR1 is MNHEY and CDR2 is SVGAGI. The CDR3 DNA is TGTGCCAGCAGTTACCTCCAAGGTGCCGGACAGGGAGATTACGAGCAGTACTTC. Translating gives CASSYLQGAGQGDYEQYF.

This clonotype was observed a few times. This chain uses TRBV9 with TRBJ2-1, with a tentative D call TRBD2 (7 bases). Germline CDR1 reads SGDLS; CDR2 reads YYNGEE. This CDR3 is 15 amino acids long. Trimming took 2 bases from V and 9 from J, leaving 18 bases between them. CDR3 region: CASSVVGGAGSEQFF. For the CDR3, the DNA is TGTGCCAGCAGCGTCGTGGGGGGGGCCGGAAGTGAGCAGTTCTTC.

This clonotype showed up many times. V usage is TRBV9 and J usage is TRBJ1-6; the D gene is possibly TRBD1 (5 bases). Germline V gene lookup returns CDR1 SGDLS and CDR2 YYNGEE. Trimming pared 4 bases from V and 7 bases from J, leaving 15 bases between. The CDR3 runs to 15 residues. DNA of the CDR3: TGTGCCAGCAGCCCCCGGTGGGGGGAAAATTCACCCCTCCACTTT. This translates into CASSPRWGENSPLHF.

There are many counts of this clonotype. The chain joins TRBV9 to TRBJ2-2; D may be TRBD1 (6 bases). CDR1 and CDR2 from the germline V gene are SGDLS and YYNGEE. Deletions cut 0 bases from V and 1 base from J, with 7 bases between. This CDR3 contains 15 residues. The CDR3 here is CASSVARGNTGELFF. The CDR3 coding sequence is TGTGCCAGCAGCGTAGCCAGGGGGAACACCGGGGAGCTGTTTTTT. The entire variable domain, with the rest obtained from reference TRBV9 and TRBJ2-2, is as follows: DSGVTQTPKHLITATGQRVTLRCSPRSGDLSVYWYQQSLDQGLQFLIQYYNGEERAKGNILERFSAQQFPDLHSELNLSSLELGDSALYFCASSVARGNTGELFFGEGSRLTVL.